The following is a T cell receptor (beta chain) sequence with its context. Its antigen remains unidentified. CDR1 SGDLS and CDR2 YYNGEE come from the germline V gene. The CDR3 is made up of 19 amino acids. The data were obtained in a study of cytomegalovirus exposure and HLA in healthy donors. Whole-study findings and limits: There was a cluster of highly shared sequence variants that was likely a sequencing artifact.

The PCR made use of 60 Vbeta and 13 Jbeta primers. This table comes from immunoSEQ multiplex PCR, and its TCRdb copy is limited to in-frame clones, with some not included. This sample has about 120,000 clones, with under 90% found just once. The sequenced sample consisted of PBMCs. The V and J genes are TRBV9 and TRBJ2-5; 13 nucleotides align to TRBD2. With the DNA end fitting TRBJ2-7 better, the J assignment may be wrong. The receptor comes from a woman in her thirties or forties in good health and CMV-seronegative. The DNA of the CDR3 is TGTGCCAGCAGCGTAGAGGGGGGGGGACTAGCGGGGAAAGAGAACGAGCAGTACTTC. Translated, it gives CASSVEGGGLAGKENEQYF.